This paragraph reports one T cell receptor (beta chain). Germline V gene data show CDR1 as MNHEY and CDR2 as SVGAGI. CDR3 length: 14 residues. Losses at the gene ends were 5 bases for V and 5 bases for J; bases not matched to a gene: 7. This sample is part of a study of identifying expanded T cells in peripheral blood. Profiling relied on immunoSEQ multiplex PCR, and the TCRdb table lists in-frame clones only, not all of them. Counted here are 50,000 or so clones, around 90% occurring once; the ten biggest clones make up around 3.5%. This sequence was found in a person aged 18 to 70 in good health. This chain connects TRBV6-5 to TRBJ2-3; 7 bases line up with TRBD1. The specimen was blood. The CDR3 region has the DNA TGTGCCAGCAGTCCAAACGACAGGGTAGATACGCAGTATTTT. It yields the protein CASSPNDRVDTQYF.